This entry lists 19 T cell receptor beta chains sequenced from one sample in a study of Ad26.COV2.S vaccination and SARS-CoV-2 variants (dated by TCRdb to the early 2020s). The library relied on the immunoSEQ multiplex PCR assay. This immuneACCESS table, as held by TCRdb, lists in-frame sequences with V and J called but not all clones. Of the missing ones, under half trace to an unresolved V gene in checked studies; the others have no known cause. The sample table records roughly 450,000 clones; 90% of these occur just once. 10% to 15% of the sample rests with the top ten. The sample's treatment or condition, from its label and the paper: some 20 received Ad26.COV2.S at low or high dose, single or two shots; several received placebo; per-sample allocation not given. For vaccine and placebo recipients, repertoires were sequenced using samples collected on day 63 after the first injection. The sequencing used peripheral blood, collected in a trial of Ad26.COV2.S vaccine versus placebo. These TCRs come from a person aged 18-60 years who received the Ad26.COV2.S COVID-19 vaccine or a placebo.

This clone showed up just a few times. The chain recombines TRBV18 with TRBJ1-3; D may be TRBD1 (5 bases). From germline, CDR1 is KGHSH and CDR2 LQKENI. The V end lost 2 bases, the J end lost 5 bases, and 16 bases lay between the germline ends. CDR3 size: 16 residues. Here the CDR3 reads CASSPAVRMDRNTIYF. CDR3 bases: TGTGCCAGCTCACCAGCCGTACGTATGGACAGAAACACCATATATTTT.

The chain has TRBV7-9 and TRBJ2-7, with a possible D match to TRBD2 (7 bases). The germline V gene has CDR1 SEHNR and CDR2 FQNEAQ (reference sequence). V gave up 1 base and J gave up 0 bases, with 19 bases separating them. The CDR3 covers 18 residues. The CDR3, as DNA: TGTGCCAGCAGCTTAGAGGTATACGGCGGGGGCAGCTCCTACGAGCAGTACTTC. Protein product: CASSLEVYGGGSSYEQYF.

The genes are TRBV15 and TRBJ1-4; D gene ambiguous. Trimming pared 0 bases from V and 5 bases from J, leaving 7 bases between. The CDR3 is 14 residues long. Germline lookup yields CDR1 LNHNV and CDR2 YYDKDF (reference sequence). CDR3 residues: CATSRDRSNEKLFF. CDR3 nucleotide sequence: TGTGCCACCAGCAGAGATCGCAGCAATGAAAAACTGTTTTTT.

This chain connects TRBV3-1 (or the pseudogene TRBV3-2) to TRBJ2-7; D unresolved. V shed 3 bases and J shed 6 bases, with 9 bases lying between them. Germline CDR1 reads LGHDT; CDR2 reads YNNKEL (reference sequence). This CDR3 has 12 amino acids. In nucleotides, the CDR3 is TGTGCCAGCAGCCAGACCCGGAGCGAGCAGTACTTC. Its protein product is CASSQTRSEQYF.

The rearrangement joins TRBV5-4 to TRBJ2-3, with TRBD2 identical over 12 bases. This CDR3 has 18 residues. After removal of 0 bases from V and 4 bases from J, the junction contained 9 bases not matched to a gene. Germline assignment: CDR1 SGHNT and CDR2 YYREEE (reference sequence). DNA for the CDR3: TGTGCCAGCAGCTTGGAGACCGGACCTAGCGGGAGGGCAGATACGCAGTATTTT. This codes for CASSLETGPSGRADTQYF.

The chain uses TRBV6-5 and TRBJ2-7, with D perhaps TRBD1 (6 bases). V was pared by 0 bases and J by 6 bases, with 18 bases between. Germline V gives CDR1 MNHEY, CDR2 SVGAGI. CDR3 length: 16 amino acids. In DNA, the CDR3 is TGTGCCAGCAGTTACTCGAGGGACATCGTGGTCGGCGAGCAGTACTTC. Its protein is CASSYSRDIVVGEQYF.

The CDR3: CASSADEAYEQYF. The CDR3 nucleotides are TGTGCCAGCTCAGCGGACGAAGCCTACGAGCAGTACTTC. The gene calls are TRBV18 and TRBJ2-7; D not certain. The CDR3 consists of 13 residues. With 5 bases removed from V and 2 bases from J, the gap between germline ends came to 10 bases. Germline V gene lookup returns CDR1 KGHSH and CDR2 LQKENI.

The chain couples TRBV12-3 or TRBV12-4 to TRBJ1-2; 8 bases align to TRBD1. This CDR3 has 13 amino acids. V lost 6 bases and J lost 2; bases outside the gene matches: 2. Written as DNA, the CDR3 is TGTGCCAGCAGCAGGGGGCGCAACTATGGCTACACCTTC. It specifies CASSRGRNYGYTF.

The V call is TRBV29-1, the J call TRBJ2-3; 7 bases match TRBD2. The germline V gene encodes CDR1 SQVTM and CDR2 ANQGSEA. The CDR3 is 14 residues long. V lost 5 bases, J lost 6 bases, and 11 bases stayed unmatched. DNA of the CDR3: TGCAGCGTTAGTAAGGGAGGGCCAATTGATACGCAGTATTTT. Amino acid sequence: CSVSKGGPIDTQYF.

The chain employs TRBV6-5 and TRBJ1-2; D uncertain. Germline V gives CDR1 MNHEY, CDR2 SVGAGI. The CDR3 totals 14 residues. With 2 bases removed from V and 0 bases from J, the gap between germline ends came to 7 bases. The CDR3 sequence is CASSYDDTNYGYTF. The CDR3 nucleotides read TGTGCCAGCAGTTACGATGACACTAACTATGGCTACACCTTC.

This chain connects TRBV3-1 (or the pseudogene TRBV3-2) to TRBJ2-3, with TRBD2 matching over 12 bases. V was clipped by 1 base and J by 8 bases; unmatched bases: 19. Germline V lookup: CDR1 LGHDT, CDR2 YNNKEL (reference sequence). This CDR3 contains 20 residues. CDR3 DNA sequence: TGTGCCAGCAGCCAAGTTTGGGACATACCGACTAGCGGGAGCTCCGGTACGCAGTATTTT. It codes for CASSQVWDIPTSGSSGTQYF.

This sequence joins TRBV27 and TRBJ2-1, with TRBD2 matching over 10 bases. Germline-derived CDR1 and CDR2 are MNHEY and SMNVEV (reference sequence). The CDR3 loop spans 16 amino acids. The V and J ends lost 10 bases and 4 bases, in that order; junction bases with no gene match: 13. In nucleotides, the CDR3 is TGTGCCACCTCCCTGGGAAGCGGGAGGGCTTACAATGAGCAGTTCTTC. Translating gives CATSLGSGRAYNEQFF.

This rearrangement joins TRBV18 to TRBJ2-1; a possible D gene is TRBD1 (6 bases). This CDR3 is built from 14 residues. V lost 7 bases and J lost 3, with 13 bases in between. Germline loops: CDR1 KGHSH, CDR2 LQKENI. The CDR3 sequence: CASLRGSGYNEQFF. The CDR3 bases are TGTGCCAGCTTAAGGGGGTCTGGCTACAATGAGCAGTTCTTC.

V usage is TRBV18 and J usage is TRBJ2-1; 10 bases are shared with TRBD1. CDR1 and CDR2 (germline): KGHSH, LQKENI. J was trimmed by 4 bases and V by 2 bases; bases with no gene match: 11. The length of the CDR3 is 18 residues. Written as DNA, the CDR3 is TGTGCCAGCTCACCAGCGACCGGACAGGGGGGGGTGTACAATGAGCAGTTCTTC. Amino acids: CASSPATGQGGVYNEQFF.

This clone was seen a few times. The DNA for the CDR3 is TGTGCCACCAGCTCCGGGACAGGGGTGGACTCACCCCTCCACTTT. Its translation: CATSSGTGVDSPLHF. This sequence joins TRBV15 and TRBJ1-6; 10 nucleotides match TRBD1. Germline-derived CDR1 and CDR2 are LNHNV and YYDKDF (reference sequence). V shed 5 bases and J 10 bases; nucleotides not matched to a gene: 8. This CDR3 is 15 amino acids long.

The CDR3: CASSTGTGSYNEQFF. CDR3 sequence (DNA): TGTGCCAGCAGCACCGGGACAGGGTCCTACAATGAGCAGTTCTTC. This chain links TRBV3-1 (or the pseudogene TRBV3-2) with TRBJ2-1, with 9 bases aligning to TRBD1. The CDR3 covers 15 residues. V was clipped by 5 bases and J by 1 base; unmatched bases: 3. Germline lookup yields CDR1 LGHDT and CDR2 YNNKEL (reference sequence).

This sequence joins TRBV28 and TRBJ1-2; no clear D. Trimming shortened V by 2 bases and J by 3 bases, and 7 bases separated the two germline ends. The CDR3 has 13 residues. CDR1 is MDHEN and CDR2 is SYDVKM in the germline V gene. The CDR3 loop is CASSLQRDYGYTF. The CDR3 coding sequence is TGTGCCAGCAGTTTACAACGGGACTATGGCTACACCTTC.

The CDR3 nucleotides read TGTGCCACCAGTGATCCAGGGGGGAAGGACTATGGCTACACCTTC. It codes for CATSDPGGKDYGYTF. This chain joins TRBV24-1 and TRBJ1-2; 7 bases align to TRBD1. The CDR3 is 15 amino acids. Per germline, CDR1 KGHDR and CDR2 SFDVKD. V lost 3 bases to trimming and J lost 3 bases; unmatched junction nucleotides: 6.

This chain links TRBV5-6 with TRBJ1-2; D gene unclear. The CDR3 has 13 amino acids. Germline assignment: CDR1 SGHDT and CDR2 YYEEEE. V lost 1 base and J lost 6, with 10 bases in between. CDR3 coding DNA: TGTGCCAGCAGCTTGTGGGGAAGCGATGGCTACACCTTC. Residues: CASSLWGSDGYTF.